This is a list of T cell receptor beta chains from one sample in a study of early T cells in non-severe SARS-CoV-2 infection. One entry per CDR3 protein, called by TCRdb with MiXCR from the 5' RACE reads. The sample has 55,000 or so distinct CDR3 sequences; about 6.1% are singletons. The specimen comprised whole blood, sampled at baseline. These receptors all stem from an adult who was a healthcare worker with PCR-confirmed SARS-CoV-2 infection or an uninfected control (not recorded which). CDR3s include the opening cysteine and the closing phenylalanine or tryptophan. D genes are given only for firm matches. Size is stated for part of the rows, as once, few or many counts, or as a class when the clone is expanded.

>many|TRBV2|-|TRBJ1-2
TGTGCCAGCAGCCCCGAGGGCCCACAGCCCTATGGCTACACCTTC
CASSPEGPQPYGYTF
>-|TRBV4-3|-|TRBJ1-1
TGCGCCAGCAGCCCCCTTGGGCACACTGAAGCTTTCTTT
CASSPLGHTEAFF
>few|TRBV5-1|-|TRBJ2-1
TGCGCCAGCAGCTTACAAGCGATGTACAATGAGCAGTTCTTC
CASSLQAMYNEQFF
>-|TRBV14|-|TRBJ1-2
TGTGCCAGCAGCCGTCAACAGGGATTGTATGGCTACACCTTC
CASSRQQGLYGYTF
>few|TRBV5-4|-|TRBJ2-3
TGTGCCAGCAAGCCAGGGGGCGGGGGGGCCATCGATACGCAGTATTTT
CASKPGGGGAIDTQYF
>-|TRBV28|-|TRBJ2-1
TGTGCCAGCAGCTGGGTGAATGAGCAGTTCTTC
CASSWVNEQFF
>-|TRBV20-1|TRBD2|TRBJ2-5
TGCAGCTTCCATAGCGGGGGAGTTGCGGAGACCCAGTACTTC
CSFHSGGVAETQYF
>many|TRBV20-1|-|TRBJ1-5
TGCAGTGCCGGGCGGGGTCAGGTGGCCCAGCATTTT
CSAGRGQVAQHF
>few|TRBV19|-|TRBJ1-5
TGTGCCAGTAGGCAAGACAGGTACAGCAATCAGCCCCAGCATTTT
CASRQDRYSNQPQHF
>few|TRBV7-9|-|TRBJ2-2
TGTGCCAGCAGCCTCACCGGGACGAACACCGGGGAGCTGTTTTTT
CASSLTGTNTGELFF
>many|TRBV30|-|TRBJ1-4
TGTGCCTGGAGCCGGACTAATAAAAAACTGTTTTTT
CAWSRTNKKLFF
>many|TRBV12-3/TRBV12-4|TRBD2|TRBJ2-1
TGTGCCAGCAGCCTAATAGCGGGTGGGCAGTTCTTC
CASSLIAGGQFF
>few|TRBV28|TRBD2|TRBJ2-1
TGTGCCAGCGAATCGCCTAGCGGGGTGATCTGGAGGGAGTTCTTC
CASESPSGVIWREFF
>many|TRBV18|TRBD1|TRBJ1-4
TGTGCCAGCTCACAGGACAGGGAGGAAAAACTGTTTTTT
CASSQDREEKLFF
>-|TRBV7-6|-|TRBJ1-4
TGTGCCAGCAGCCCCGCACGGGGGCCTTTTGAAAAACTGTTTTTT
CASSPARGPFEKLFF
>many|TRBV7-6|-|TRBJ2-7
TGTGCCAGCAGCTTAGTTGGCAGGGTTGACGAGCAGTACTTC
CASSLVGRVDEQYF
>-|TRBV11-3|TRBD2|TRBJ2-2
TGTGCCAGCACCGCATGGGGAGGGACCGGGGAGCTGTTTTTT
CASTAWGGTGELFF
>-|TRBV5-1|-|TRBJ2-2
TGCGCCAGCAGCTTGAGCAGAGCCTCAAACACCGGGGAGCTGTTTTTT
CASSLSRASNTGELFF
>-|TRBV7-9|-|TRBJ1-2
TGTGCCAGCACCTCCTTTCATCTGGACCCAGGTTATGGCTACACCTTC
CASTSFHLDPGYGYTF
>-|TRBV20-1|-|TRBJ1-5
TGCAGTGCTAGAGTCGGAGGGGATCAGCCCCAGCATTTT
CSARVGGDQPQHF
>many|TRBV4-3|-|TRBJ2-2
TGCGCCAGCAGCCAACCCCTGCAGGGCGACGGGGAGCTGTTTTTT
CASSQPLQGDGELFF
>few|TRBV5-1|-|TRBJ2-3
TGCGCCAGCAAACCAGGGGACTGGGGAGATACGCAGTATTTT
CASKPGDWGDTQYF
>-|TRBV7-3|-|TRBJ2-2
TGTGCCAGCAGCTCCCGAGCGGGGAACACCGGGGAGCTGTTTTTT
CASSSRAGNTGELFF
>few|TRBV4-1|TRBD1|TRBJ2-2
TGCGCCAGCAGCCAGGCACCGGGACAGGGGGTGTACACCGGGGAGCTGTTTTTT
CASSQAPGQGVYTGELFF
>few|TRBV29-1|-|TRBJ2-3
TGCAGCGTTGTTCCAGGCCCAGATACGCAGTATTTT
CSVVPGPDTQYF
>many|TRBV27|-|TRBJ2-7
TGTGCCAGCAGTTATACAGGCACTGGTGAGCAGTACTTC
CASSYTGTGEQYF
>many|TRBV7-6|-|TRBJ1-3
TGTGCCAGCACCGAGGCAGGAGGGGTCTCTGGAAACACCATATATTTT
CASTEAGGVSGNTIYF
>-|TRBV5-5|-|TRBJ2-5
TGTGCCAGCAAATGGGGGCTAGGAGAGACCCAGTACTTC
CASKWGLGETQYF
>few|TRBV29-1|TRBD2|TRBJ2-1
TGCAGCGTTGATTCGCTAGCGGGGGGGCTCAATGAGCAGTTCTTC
CSVDSLAGGLNEQFF
>-|TRBV20-1|-|TRBJ2-3
TGCAGTGCTAGAGATGGGACCGGCACAGATACGCAGTATTTT
CSARDGTGTDTQYF
>-|TRBV20-1|-|TRBJ1-3
TGCAGTGCTAGAATTGTTGAGGGAAACACCATATATTTT
CSARIVEGNTIYF
>many|TRBV4-3|-|TRBJ1-1
TGCGCCAGCAGCCCCGATCAGGTCCGGGGTTGGACTGAAGCTTTCTTT
CASSPDQVRGWTEAFF
>-|TRBV5-1|TRBD1|TRBJ1-5
TGCGCCAGCAGCCCGGGGACAGGGAGCAATCAGCCCCAGCATTTT
CASSPGTGSNQPQHF
>many|TRBV6-6|-|TRBJ2-3
TGTGCCAGCAGTTACCCCTCGGCGGGGAGCTTAGCAGATACGCAGTATTTT
CASSYPSAGSLADTQYF
>many|TRBV6-2/TRBV6-3|-|TRBJ2-7
TGTGCCGTCAGGGAGGAGGGGGTCTACGAGCAGTACTTC
CAVREEGVYEQYF
>few|TRBV18|-|TRBJ1-6
TGTGCCAGCTCCCCAACCATGCGGACCCGAAGCACTTCACCCCTCCACTTT
CASSPTMRTRSTSPLHF
>many|TRBV7-2|TRBD2|TRBJ2-7
TGTGCCAGCAGCTTAGCTTACCAGCGGGGGGGCCCGGTCTACGAGCAGTACTTC
CASSLAYQRGGPVYEQYF
>many|TRBV7-2|-|TRBJ2-3
TGTGCCAGCAGCTTAGAGACAGTTAGCACAGATACGCAGTATTTT
CASSLETVSTDTQYF
>-|TRBV20-1|TRBD2|TRBJ2-1
TGCAGTGCGGCAGCCGGGACTAGCGGAAATGAGCAGTTCTTC
CSAAAGTSGNEQFF
>many|TRBV6-5|TRBD1|TRBJ2-7
TGTGCCAGCAGTTACTCCGGGGGACAGGGGGCCTACGAGCAGTACTTC
CASSYSGGQGAYEQYF
>few|TRBV4-1|TRBD1|TRBJ2-5
TGCGCCAGCAGCCAAGGAGGGGGCCCCCAAGAGACCCAGTACTTC
CASSQGGGPQETQYF
>-|TRBV20-1|TRBD2|TRBJ2-3
TGCAGTGCTACCAGCGGGGAGGGCACAGATACGCAGTATTTT
CSATSGEGTDTQYF
>-|TRBV7-9|TRBD1|TRBJ2-1
TGTGCCAGCAGCTTCCTGACAGGGGGGTCCAATGAGCAGTTCTTC
CASSFLTGGSNEQFF
>many|TRBV2|TRBD2|TRBJ2-3
TGTGCCAGCAGCCCACCGGGACTACACTTTTTTCGACAGTATTTT
CASSPPGLHFFRQYF
>many|TRBV6-6|-|TRBJ1-6
TGTGCCAGCAGTTACTCGGCAGGGTATAATTCACCCCTCCACTTT
CASSYSAGYNSPLHF
>many|TRBV18|-|TRBJ1-5
TGTGCCAGCTCACCGGGGGGCCAGCCCCAGCATTTT
CASSPGGQPQHF
>many|TRBV7-6|-|TRBJ1-6
TGTGCCAGCAGCTTAGAAGACAGCTATTCACCCCTCCACTTT
CASSLEDSYSPLHF
>-|TRBV19|TRBD1|TRBJ1-2
TGTGCCAGTAGTATGGGACTCACCGGGACAGGCGTTTATGGCTACACCTTC
CASSMGLTGTGVYGYTF
>many|TRBV4-2|-|TRBJ2-7
TGTGCCAGCAGCCAGGGACTGGAGAGTTACGAGCAGTACTTC
CASSQGLESYEQYF
>medium-sized|TRBV29-1|-|TRBJ2-3
TGCAGCGTTGACAGGGGCGGCACAGATACGCAGTATTTT
CSVDRGGTDTQYF
>many|TRBV24-1|TRBD1|TRBJ1-1
TGTGCCACCAGTGAGCTTCGACAGGGTGACACTGAAGCTTTCTTT
CATSELRQGDTEAFF
>many|TRBV29-1|-|TRBJ2-3
TGCAGCGTTGGCGGGGGCATGGACTACACAGATACGCAGTATTTT
CSVGGGMDYTDTQYF
>-|TRBV27|-|TRBJ1-2
TGTGCCAGCAGAAAGATAAGCTACACCTTC
CASRKISYTF
>few|TRBV29-1|-|TRBJ2-1
TGCAGCGTTGCTGCCTTACATCTAAGCTCCTACAATGAGCAGTTCTTC
CSVAALHLSSYNEQFF
>many|TRBV11-3|-|TRBJ2-3
TGTGCCAGCAGCGTCGGGACCTGGCGGAGCACAGATACGCAGTATTTT
CASSVGTWRSTDTQYF
>many|TRBV24-1|TRBD2|TRBJ2-1
TGTGCCACCAGTGATTCTAGCGGGGGGTACAATGAGCAGTTCTTC
CATSDSSGGYNEQFF